This is a list of T cell receptor beta chains from one sample in a study of cytomegalovirus exposure and HLA in healthy donors. Sequenced by immunoSEQ multiplex PCR; TCRdb stores in-frame clones only, minus some. The table lists about 140,000 clones, over 75% of them singletons. The sample was PBMCs. These TCRs come from a female donor in good health and CMV-seronegative. Each CDR3 is given with its conserved first and last residue. The D gene is left open where the match is weak. Part of the rows lack a size; the others show once, few, many or a class for expanded clones.

J	size	D	V	CDR3	DNA
TRBJ2-7	-	TRBD1	TRBV15	CATSSLLGQTYEQYF	TGTGCCACCAGCAGTTTACTGGGACAGACCTACGAGCAGTACTTC
TRBJ2-2	-	TRBD2	TRBV28	CASSFRTSGGGELFF	TGTGCCAGCAGTTTCCGGACTAGCGGAGGAGGGGAGCTGTTTTTT
TRBJ2-6	few	TRBD1	TRBV28	CASRKKGTGEPSGANVLTF	TGTGCCAGCAGGAAGAAAGGGACAGGGGAACCCTCTGGGGCCAACGTCCTGACTTTC
TRBJ2-1	once	TRBD2	TRBV27	CASRSGTMGNEQFF	TGTGCCAGTAGATCCGGGACTATGGGCAATGAGCAGTTCTTC
TRBJ2-5	-	TRBD2	TRBV18	CASSPRSGRAETQYF	TGTGCCAGCTCACCCAGAAGCGGGAGGGCAGAGACCCAGTACTTC
TRBJ1-1	-	-	TRBV14	CASSHQGKGGDEAFF	TGTGCCAGCAGCCACCAAGGGAAGGGGGGGGATGAAGCTTTCTTT
TRBJ2-7	few	-	TRBV30	CAWARTYEQYF	TGTGCCTGGGCGAGAACCTACGAGCAGTACTTC
TRBJ1-1	-	TRBD1	TRBV28	CASSLPGTGSWNTEAFF	TGTGCCAGCAGTTTACCCGGGACAGGCTCGTGGAACACTGAAGCTTTCTTT
TRBJ2-5	-	-	TRBV5-6	CASSLDRGGEETQYF	TGTGCCAGCAGCTTGGACAGGGGCGGGGAAGAGACCCAGTACTTC
TRBJ1-1	few	-	TRBV7-2	CASSLYGHTEAFF	TGTGCCAGCAGCTTATATGGGCACACTGAAGCTTTCTTT
TRBJ2-7	few	-	TRBV5-1	CASSFSGRGYEQYF	TGCGCCAGCAGCTTCTCCGGGAGAGGCTACGAGCAGTACTTC
TRBJ1-1	-	-	TRBV29-1	CSVDFPVGGTEAFF	TGCAGCGTTGATTTCCCGGTAGGAGGCACTGAAGCTTTCTTT
TRBJ2-1	-	-	TRBV7-9	CASSHETGYNEQFF	TGTGCCAGCAGCCATGAGACGGGGTACAATGAGCAGTTCTTC
TRBJ2-7	-	-	TRBV6-5	CASSYAGYEQYF	TGTGCCAGCAGTTACGCGGGGTACGAGCAGTACTTC
TRBJ1-2	few	TRBD1	TRBV7-9	CASSEGQLYGYTF	TGTGCCAGCTCAGAGGGACAGCTCTATGGCTACACCTTC
TRBJ2-5	-	-	TRBV28	CASSFGGGFQETQYF	TGTGCCAGCAGTTTCGGCGGCGGGTTCCAAGAGACCCAGTACTTC
TRBJ2-5	-	TRBD1	TRBV18	CASSPGQGQETQYF	TGTGCCAGCTCACCAGGACAGGGCCAAGAGACCCAGTACTTC
TRBJ2-1	-	-	TRBV6-1	CASSEVGGGTYNEQFF	TGTGCCAGCAGTGAAGTAGGGGGGGGCACCTACAATGAGCAGTTCTTC
TRBJ2-5	-	-	TRBV30	CAWSDGLLETQYF	TGTGCCTGGAGCGATGGACTGCTGGAGACCCAGTACTTC
TRBJ2-3	-	-	TRBV14	CASSRQARTDTQYF	TGTGCCAGCAGCCGACAGGCCCGAACAGATACGCAGTATTTT
TRBJ2-1	few	-	TRBV5-4	CASSPNPPDLSDEQFF	TGTGCCAGCAGCCCCAACCCGCCAGATTTGAGCGATGAGCAGTTCTTC
TRBJ2-5	few	-	TRBV28	CASSYNGQANQETQYF	TGTGCCAGCAGTTATAACGGTCAGGCCAACCAAGAGACCCAGTACTTC
TRBJ1-5	few	-	TRBV1	CTSSHPGTGRNQPQHF	TGCACCAGCAGCCATCCCGGGACAGGGAGGAATCAGCCCCAGCATTTT
TRBJ2-5	once	TRBD1	TRBV29-1	CSVEDPGQQETQYF	TGCAGCGTTGAAGACCCGGGACAGCAAGAGACCCAGTACTTC
TRBJ2-4	-	-	TRBV6-6	CASSYSRGGENIQYF	TGTGCCAGCAGTTACTCGAGAGGGGGTGAAAACATTCAGTACTTC
TRBJ1-1	-	-	TRBV6-5	CASSYPGSEAFF	TGTGCCAGCAGTTACCCGGGGTCTGAAGCTTTCTTT
TRBJ2-2	-	TRBD2	TRBV5-4	CASSEGLAGTGELFF	TGTGCCAGCAGTGAAGGACTAGCGGGCACCGGGGAGCTGTTTTTT
TRBJ2-5	few	TRBD2	TRBV25-1	CASSARDYGTQYF	TGTGCCAGCAGTGCCCGGGACTATGGGACCCAGTACTTC
TRBJ2-1	few	TRBD2	TRBV5-6	CASSPPLADNEQFF	TGTGCCAGCAGCCCCCCTCTAGCGGACAATGAGCAGTTCTTC
TRBJ1-1	-	TRBD1	TRBV5-4	CASSLQGMNTEAFF	TGTGCCAGCAGCTTACAGGGGATGAACACTGAAGCTTTCTTT
TRBJ1-2	-	-	TRBV28	CASRFGRGSRGYTF	TGTGCCAGCAGGTTCGGCCGAGGGAGTCGAGGCTACACCTTC
TRBJ2-1	-	-	TRBV19	CASSIQGSSYNEQFF	TGTGCCAGTAGTATACAGGGAAGCTCCTACAATGAGCAGTTCTTC
TRBJ2-7	-	TRBD2	TRBV27	CASSYGTSANYEQYF	TGTGCCAGCAGTTACGGGACTAGCGCCAACTACGAGCAGTACTTC